The rows below give T cell receptor beta chains drawn from one sample of a study of blood T cells in healthy people across ages. MiXCR was run by TCRdb on the 5' RACE reads, yielding one entry per CDR3 protein. The sample has about 380,000 distinct CDR3 sequences, approximately 52% seen once. The sample comprised blood. These receptors originate from a man aged 55 to 70 in good health. Both conserved end residues are part of each CDR3. D genes are given only for firm matches. Where a row states a size, it is once, few, many or the class of an expanded clone; other rows omit it.

v_gene: TRBV28; abundance: .; len: 14; j_gene: TRBJ1-1; d_gene: .; CDR3aa: CASSLRGGATEAFF; CDR3nt: TGTGCCAGCAGTTTACGCGGGGGGGCCACTGAAGCTTTCTTT
v_gene: TRBV4-3; abundance: .; len: 14; j_gene: TRBJ1-1; d_gene: .; CDR3aa: CASSPKGQYPEAFF; CDR3nt: TGCGCCAGCAGCCCAAAAGGACAGTACCCTGAAGCTTTCTTT
v_gene: TRBV9; abundance: .; len: 14; j_gene: TRBJ1-2; d_gene: TRBD1; CDR3aa: CASSQGQGAYGYTF; CDR3nt: TGTGCCAGCAGCCAAGGACAGGGAGCTTATGGCTACACCTTC
v_gene: TRBV11-2; abundance: few; len: 14; j_gene: TRBJ2-7; d_gene: TRBD1; CDR3aa: CASSSTGASYEQYF; CDR3nt: TGTGCCAGCAGCTCGACAGGGGCCTCCTACGAGCAGTACTTC
v_gene: TRBV7-9; abundance: .; len: 17; j_gene: TRBJ1-5; d_gene: .; CDR3aa: CASSLARGGGLGQPQHF; CDR3nt: TGTGCCAGCAGCTTAGCGAGAGGAGGGGGACTCGGGCAGCCCCAGCATTTT
v_gene: TRBV5-1; abundance: few; len: 15; j_gene: TRBJ2-5; d_gene: .; CDR3aa: CASGSWGPIQETQYF; CDR3nt: TGCGCCAGCGGTTCCTGGGGGCCGATCCAAGAGACCCAGTACTTC
v_gene: TRBV7-2; abundance: .; len: 12; j_gene: TRBJ2-7; d_gene: .; CDR3aa: CASSLWRDEQYF; CDR3nt: TGTGCCAGCAGCTTATGGCGGGACGAGCAGTACTTC
v_gene: TRBV7-3; abundance: few; len: 15; j_gene: TRBJ2-1; d_gene: .; CDR3aa: CASSPAALVYNEQFF; CDR3nt: TGTGCCAGCAGCCCCGCGGCGCTCGTCTACAATGAGCAGTTCTTC
v_gene: TRBV4-2; abundance: .; len: 16; j_gene: TRBJ2-7; d_gene: .; CDR3aa: CASSQEGGVGTYEQYF; CDR3nt: TGTGCCAGCAGCCAAGAGGGTGGGGTAGGGACCTACGAGCAGTACTTC
v_gene: TRBV21-1; abundance: .; len: 13; j_gene: TRBJ2-5; d_gene: .; CDR3aa: CASRTGFQETQYF; CDR3nt: TGTGCCAGTAGGACAGGGTTTCAAGAGACCCAGTACTTC
v_gene: TRBV7-2; abundance: .; len: 16; j_gene: TRBJ2-3; d_gene: TRBD2; CDR3aa: CASSTRFPSGRDTQYF; CDR3nt: TGTGCCAGCAGCACCCGATTCCCTAGCGGGAGGGATACGCAGTATTTT
v_gene: TRBV6-5; abundance: .; len: 13; j_gene: TRBJ1-2; d_gene: .; CDR3aa: CASSPSRRNGYTF; CDR3nt: TGTGCCAGCAGCCCGAGTCGGCGGAATGGCTACACCTTC
v_gene: TRBV7-2; abundance: .; len: 15; j_gene: TRBJ1-5; d_gene: .; CDR3aa: CASSRELFSNQPQHF; CDR3nt: TGTGCCAGCAGCCGAGAGCTCTTTAGCAATCAGCCCCAGCATTTT
v_gene: TRBV2; abundance: .; len: 13; j_gene: TRBJ2-1; d_gene: .; CDR3aa: CASKGNPLNEQFF; CDR3nt: TGTGCCAGCAAAGGCAATCCTCTGAATGAGCAGTTCTTC
v_gene: TRBV15; abundance: .; len: 14; j_gene: TRBJ1-2; d_gene: .; CDR3aa: CATSLAGLNYGYTF; CDR3nt: TGTGCCACCAGTTTGGCGGGGTTAAACTATGGCTACACCTTC
v_gene: TRBV2; abundance: few; len: 11; j_gene: TRBJ2-3; d_gene: .; CDR3aa: CASQDSWSQYF; CDR3nt: TGTGCCAGCCAGGACTCATGGTCGCAGTATTTT
v_gene: TRBV20-1; abundance: once; len: 13; j_gene: TRBJ2-1; d_gene: .; CDR3aa: CSAARGGTNEQFF; CDR3nt: TGCAGTGCCGCCCGAGGGGGAACCAATGAGCAGTTCTTC
v_gene: TRBV6-5; abundance: .; len: 15; j_gene: TRBJ2-7; d_gene: TRBD2; CDR3aa: CASSSGGSGRYEQYF; CDR3nt: TGTGCCAGCAGTTCTGGCGGGAGCGGTCGGTACGAGCAGTACTTC
v_gene: TRBV27; abundance: few; len: 14; j_gene: TRBJ1-1; d_gene: .; CDR3aa: CASSTPTGNTEAFF; CDR3nt: TGTGCCAGCAGTACGCCGACAGGGAACACTGAAGCTTTCTTT
v_gene: TRBV7-9; abundance: .; len: 16; j_gene: TRBJ2-1; d_gene: TRBD2; CDR3aa: CASSLSSSGIRNEQFF; CDR3nt: TGTGCCAGCAGCTTATCGTCTAGCGGGATTCGGAATGAGCAGTTCTTC
v_gene: TRBV20-1; abundance: few; len: 15; j_gene: TRBJ2-1; d_gene: TRBD2; CDR3aa: CSANRLAGGYNEQFF; CDR3nt: TGCAGTGCTAACCGACTAGCGGGGGGTTACAATGAGCAGTTCTTC
v_gene: TRBV6-5; abundance: .; len: 14; j_gene: TRBJ2-1; d_gene: TRBD1; CDR3aa: CASSYSDRAGEQFF; CDR3nt: TGTGCCAGCAGTTACTCAGACAGGGCGGGTGAGCAGTTCTTC
v_gene: TRBV5-5; abundance: .; len: 15; j_gene: TRBJ1-4; d_gene: .; CDR3aa: CASSFKLTRGEKLFF; CDR3nt: TGTGCCAGCAGCTTTAAACTCACCAGGGGAGAAAAACTGTTTTTT
v_gene: TRBV10-2; abundance: few; len: 15; j_gene: TRBJ2-2; d_gene: .; CDR3aa: CASRKKQGETGELFF; CDR3nt: TGCGCCAGCAGGAAGAAGCAGGGAGAGACCGGGGAGCTGTTTTTT
v_gene: TRBV29-1; abundance: many; len: 16; j_gene: TRBJ2-7; d_gene: TRBD2; CDR3aa: CSVLASSGRSSYEQYF; CDR3nt: TGCAGCGTCCTAGCCTCTAGCGGGAGGTCGTCCTACGAGCAGTACTTC
v_gene: TRBV12-3/TRBV12-4; abundance: .; len: 14; j_gene: TRBJ2-3; d_gene: TRBD2; CDR3aa: CASSPLAGGNTQYF; CDR3nt: TGTGCCAGCAGTCCCCTAGCGGGAGGTAATACGCAGTATTTT
v_gene: TRBV20-1; abundance: .; len: 14; j_gene: TRBJ2-3; d_gene: .; CDR3aa: CSARGDGRRDTQYF; CDR3nt: TGCAGTGCTAGAGGGGATGGTCGTAGAGATACGCAGTATTTT
v_gene: TRBV20-1; abundance: many; len: 13; j_gene: TRBJ1-4; d_gene: .; CDR3aa: CSARRPTNEKLFF; CDR3nt: TGCAGTGCTAGGAGGCCAACTAATGAAAAACTGTTTTTT